Sequencing of this TCR beta chain was carried out in a study of memory CD4+ T cells and cytomegalovirus serostatus. Study background: This sample comes from healthy Belgian adults, under 10 CMV seropositive, under 25 seronegative.

Trimming left V 3 bases short and J 8 bases short, with 12 bases between. CDR1 and CDR2 from the germline V gene are LNHDA and SQIVND (reference sequence). This CDR3 region has 13 residues. The sort gate was single viable CD3+CD4+CD8-CD45RO+ cells for memory CD4+ T cells. Serostatus was set by detecting CMV pp150, pp28, p38, p52 IgG. Methods used by the authors: Out-of-frame sequences were removed, leaving some 2 million distinct TCRbeta sequences. The assay was immunoSEQ multiplex PCR, and TCRdb's table has in-frame clones only and misses some. V and J calls and clone size are those listed in that table; D and trimming were worked out from the DNA. The sample holds tens of thousands of clones; roughly 84% are singletons and the top ten take 0.5%. Notes on this clone: Its antigen remains unknown.

General observations from the study: The CMV-associated TCR signature appears largely within the CD4+ memory repertoire.

Source material: memory CD4+ T cells from blood. The rearrangement joins TRBV19 to TRBJ2-3; D may match TRBD1 or TRBD2 (6 bases each). The clonotype originates from an adult in good health and CMV-seronegative. Some clones in this sample may be carry-over from other donors' samples. In DNA form, the CDR3 reads TGTGCCAGTAGTATCGGGGGCGTGGGTACGCAGTATTTT. Amino acids: CASSIGGVGTQYF. The full variable domain, rest sourced from reference TRBV19 and TRBJ2-3, is DGGITQSPKYLFRKEGQNVTLSCEQNLNHDAMYWYRQDPGQGLRLIYYSQIVNDFQKGDIAEGYSVSREKKESFPLTVTSAQKNPTAFYLCASSIGGVGTQYFGPGTRLTVL.